A single TCR beta chain is shown here with its context. V gave up 0 bases and J gave up 2 bases, with 15 bases separating them. Looked up from germline, CDR1 is SGHRS and CDR2 is YFSETQ. This CDR3 is built from 17 residues. The entry originates in a study of identical twins. MiXCR, run by TCRdb on the 5' RACE reads, gives a single entry per CDR3 protein. The data show around 1.7 million distinct CDR3 sequences, around 29% seen once. The chain recombines TRBV5-1 with TRBJ1-3; TRBD1 is a possible D gene (6 bases). The origin of this receptor is a newborn girl in good health. Material for sequencing was cord blood. The CDR3 nucleotides read TGCGCCAGCAGCTTGGAGGGGGGCTCGAGGCCTGGAAACACCATATATTTT. Translated, it gives CASSLEGGSRPGNTIYF.